These 23 T cell receptor beta chains were all obtained from the same sample, sequenced in a study of blood T cells in healthy people across ages. Then a second PCR, running roughly 7 to 12 cycles, was carried out with a sample-barcoded 5' primer and a J-beta primer mix. One entry per CDR3 protein, called by TCRdb with MiXCR from the 5' RACE reads. This sample has roughly 1,000,000 distinct CDR3 sequences, with about 25% found just once. These same records also appear under a second study, on T cells of mothers and their children.

The source material was blood. All receptors come from a girl aged 2-10 years in good health.

This clonotype was counted only a few times. This chain connects TRBV28 to TRBJ2-1; D call uncertain. The CDR3 length is 13 residues. The germline V and J ends were trimmed by 6 bases and 12 bases, with 18 bases remaining between them. Per the germline V gene, CDR1 is MDHEN and CDR2 is SYDVKM. The DNA of the CDR3 is TGTGCCAGCAGATTGTTACTAAAGGATGGGCAGTTCTTC. Protein product: CASRLLLKDGQFF.

This chain joins TRBV20-1 and TRBJ1-4; D ambiguous. The CDR3 consists of 16 residues. Germline assignment: CDR1 DFQATT and CDR2 SNEGSKA (reference sequence). Trimming removed 7 bases from V and 0 bases from J, with 18 bases in between. This CDR3 is CSVPAMVSPTNEKLFF. The CDR3 coding sequence is TGCAGTGTCCCCGCCATGGTTTCCCCAACTAATGAAAAACTGTTTTTT.

This clonotype was detected ten times or more. The gene calls are TRBV10-1 and TRBJ2-3; TRBD2 matches 10 bases. With 2 bases clipped from V and 2 bases from J, the junction kept 7 bases outside the gene matches. The V gene's germline CDR1 is WNHNN and CDR2 SYGVQD (reference sequence). The CDR3 sequence is 17 residues long. The CDR3 loop is CASSEHRLAGDTDTQYF. In nucleotides, the CDR3 is TGCGCCAGCAGTGAGCATCGGCTAGCGGGAGACACAGATACGCAGTATTTT.

CDR3 in amino acids: CASSTQQGPYNEQFF. CDR3 coding DNA: TGTGCCAGCAGCACCCAGCAGGGACCCTACAATGAGCAGTTCTTC. The chain joins TRBV3-1 to TRBJ2-1; D is perhaps TRBD1 or TRBD2 (5 bases each). The germline V gene has CDR1 LGHDT and CDR2 YNNKEL (reference sequence). The CDR3 is made up of 15 amino acids. V lost 5 bases and J 2 bases, leaving 13 bases between the germline ends.

The CDR3, as DNA: TGCAGTGCTGGGGCGGGCGGGCTAGCCAAAAACATTCAGTACTTC. Translation: CSAGAGGLAKNIQYF. The chain employs TRBV20-1 and TRBJ2-4; the D gene could be TRBD1 or TRBD2 (5 bases each). Germline V gene lookup returns CDR1 DFQATT and CDR2 SNEGSKA (reference sequence). This CDR3 is 15 amino acids long. Trimming left V 5 bases short and J 0 bases short, with 14 bases between.

This clonotype was counted a few times. The CDR3 coding sequence is TGTGCCAGCAGCTCCCGGGGTTTAGAAGAGACCCAGTACTTC. Translating it yields CASSSRGLEETQYF. The genes are TRBV13 and TRBJ2-5, with a tentative D call TRBD2 (5 bases). The CDR3 runs to 14 residues. Germline loops: CDR1 PRHDT, CDR2 FYEKMQ (reference sequence). Trimming removed 4 bases from V and 3 bases from J, with 12 bases in between.

The chain links TRBV20-1 to TRBJ1-5; no firm D call. CDR1 DFQATT and CDR2 SNEGSKA come from the germline V gene (reference sequence). V was cut by 6 bases and J by 5 bases, with 11 bases left in between. The length of the CDR3 is 12 residues. This CDR3 reads CSASSGDQPQHF. CDR3 DNA sequence: TGCAGTGCCTCCTCCGGAGATCAGCCCCAGCATTTT.

The CDR3 region is CASSPPEGNGYTF. The CDR3 DNA reads TGTGCCAGCAGCCCCCCCGAGGGGAATGGCTACACCTTC. V gene TRBV7-8 combines with J gene TRBJ1-2, with D possibly being TRBD1 (5 bases). The CDR3 has 13 amino acids. The V end lost 5 bases, the J end lost 6 bases, and 13 bases lay between the germline ends. Looked up from germline, CDR1 is SGHVS and CDR2 is FQNEAQ.

This clonotype was counted a few times. The chain links TRBV5-8 to TRBJ2-1; D is ambiguous. From germline, CDR1 is SGHTS and CDR2 YDEGEE. This CDR3 has 14 residues. The V end lost 2 bases, the J end lost 4 bases, and 10 bases lay between the germline ends. The CDR3 DNA sequence: TGTGCCAGCAGCTTCTCGTCCCTATACAATGAGCAGTTCTTC. This sequence encodes CASSFSSLYNEQFF.

This clonotype turned up a few times. Relative to the germline gene, one junction end is altered; a read error may explain this. This chain links TRBV7-3 with TRBJ2-3, with TRBD2 matching 7 bases. CDR1 and CDR2 from the germline V gene are SGHTA and FQGTGA. This CDR3 has 15 residues. The CDR3 reads CASGLSAGEWDTQYF. CDR3 in DNA: TGTGCCAGCGGCTTAAGTGCGGGAGAGTGGGATACGCAGTATTTT.

As regards this clonotype: The CDR3 carries no conserved terminal phenylalanine or tryptophan, so it likely arises from a read error. The chain has TRBV20-1 and TRBJ2-3, with TRBD2 matching over 7 bases. The CDR3 runs to 15 residues. V shed 0 bases and J 1 base; nucleotides not matched to a gene: 4. The germline V gene encodes CDR1 DFQATT and CDR2 SNEGSKA (reference sequence). The CDR3 nucleotides read TGCAGTGCTAGAGATGGGGGGGAGGGCACAGATACGCAGTATTCT. The encoded protein is CSARDGGEGTDTQYS.

The chain joins TRBV20-1 to TRBJ2-5; 7 bases are shared with TRBD2. This CDR3 has 13 amino acids. Looked up from germline, CDR1 is DFQATT and CDR2 is SNEGSKA (reference sequence). V lost 3 bases, J lost 4 bases, and 5 bases stayed unmatched. The CDR3 here is CSASWSGAETQYF. The DNA of the CDR3 is TGCAGTGCTAGTTGGAGCGGGGCAGAGACCCAGTACTTC.

This rearrangement joins TRBV20-1 to TRBJ2-5; D is unclear. The DNA end is more similar to TRBJ2-1, so the J call may be wrong. The CDR3 length is 11 residues. CDR1 and CDR2 (germline): DFQATT, SNEGSKA (reference sequence). The CDR3, as DNA: TGCAGTGCTGCGGCCGCCCATGAGCAGTTCTTC. Residues: CSAAAAHEQFF.

The genes are TRBV5-1 and TRBJ1-1; the match to TRBD1 covers 9 bases. The CDR3 spans 17 residues. Germline-derived CDR1 and CDR2 are SGHRS and YFSETQ. The V and J ends lost 4 bases and 3 bases, in that order; junction bases with no gene match: 13. CDR3 amino acids: CASSPPRTGDGYTEAFF. In nucleotides, the CDR3 is TGCGCCAGCAGCCCGCCCCGGACAGGGGACGGATACACTGAAGCTTTCTTT.

This clonotype has just a few counts. V and J are TRBV2 and TRBJ2-3; 12 nucleotides agree with TRBD2. The V gene's germline CDR1 is SNHLY and CDR2 FYNNEI. The CDR3 covers 15 residues. With V trimmed by 7 bases and J by 4 bases, 6 bases remained unmatched. CDR3 nucleotides: TGTGCCAGCAATCTAGCGGGGGGGCAAGCAGATACGCAGTATTTT. Encoded protein: CASNLAGGQADTQYF.

V usage is TRBV27 and J usage is TRBJ2-1; 8 nucleotides match TRBD2. Matching the DNA end better, TRBJ2-5 makes the J call doubtful. The CDR3 runs to 15 residues. CDR1 MNHEY and CDR2 SMNVEV come from the germline V gene (reference sequence). For the CDR3, the DNA is TGTGCCAGCAGTTTCGCTAGCGGGTGGCGGGAGACCCAGTACTTC. This translates into CASSFASGWRETQYF.

This clonotype occurred a few times. The rearrangement joins TRBV5-1 to TRBJ1-4, with a possible D match to TRBD1 (6 bases). Germline assignment: CDR1 SGHRS and CDR2 YFSETQ. Trimming took 4 bases from V and 7 from J, leaving 14 bases between them. This CDR3 spans 14 amino acids. The CDR3 nucleotides read TGCGCCAGCAGCGCCTCGGGGGGCGGTGAAAAACTGTTTTTT. Its protein is CASSASGGGEKLFF.

This clonotype has more than one count but fewer than ten. The V gene is TRBV3-1, the J gene TRBJ2-1; D uncertain. The CDR3 covers 13 residues. Germline CDR1 LGHDT, CDR2 YNNKEL (reference sequence). V was pared by 3 bases and J by 8 bases, with 11 bases between. In nucleotides, the CDR3 is TGTGCCAGCAGCCAGACAAACCGGGATGAGCAGTTCTTC. Protein product: CASSQTNRDEQFF.

This chain uses TRBV25-1 with TRBJ1-4, with TRBD1 as a possible D gene (5 bases). CDR3 length equals 13 residues. The germline V gene has CDR1 MGHDK and CDR2 SYGVNS. V gave up 5 bases and J gave up 11 bases, with 15 bases separating them. This CDR3 is CASSIALGGKLFF. The CDR3 DNA sequence: TGTGCCAGCAGTATCGCACTCGGGGGTAAACTGTTTTTT.

This clonotype was counted many times. This chain connects TRBV7-9 to TRBJ1-1; D gene ambiguous. The CDR3 is 13 amino acids. V shed 3 bases and J shed 3 bases, with 8 bases lying between them. The V gene's germline CDR1 is SEHNR and CDR2 FQNEAQ (reference sequence). The CDR3 DNA reads as TGTGCCAGCAGCTTCTCTATCGACACTGAAGCTTTCTTT. Its translation: CASSFSIDTEAFF. Full variable domain (missing parts from reference TRBV7-9 and TRBJ1-1): DTGVSQNPRHKITKRGQNVTFRCDPISEHNRLYWYRQTLGQGPEFLTYFQNEAQLEKSRLLSDRFSAERPKGSFSTLEIQRTEQGDSAMYLCASSFSIDTEAFFGQGTRLTVV.

J is TRBJ1-1 and V is TRBV12-3 or TRBV12-4, with D hard to call. V lost 0 bases and J lost 8, with 16 bases in between. CDR3 length: 15 residues. Written as DNA, the CDR3 is TGTGCCAGCAGTTTAGCGCTGGCAGGCACTTCCGAAGCTTTCTTT. The encoded protein is CASSLALAGTSEAFF.

In this sample, this clonotype turned up a few times. V and J are TRBV25-1 and TRBJ1-6, with 7 positions matching TRBD1. CDR3 size: 15 residues. CDR1 is MGHDK and CDR2 is SYGVNS in the germline V gene. V lost 5 bases and J lost 7; bases outside the gene matches: 8. Here the CDR3 DNA reads TGTGCCAGCAGTCTACAGGGGACTGGGAATTCACCCCTCCACTTT. Translating gives CASSLQGTGNSPLHF.

The V and J genes are TRBV28 and TRBJ1-4; D remains ambiguous. The V end was cut by 6 bases, the J end by 3 bases, with 8 bases between. Germline V lookup: CDR1 MDHEN, CDR2 SYDVKM. This CDR3 comprises 13 residues. Here the CDR3 reads CASRPIPNEKLFF. The CDR3 region has the DNA TGTGCCAGCAGACCGATCCCTAATGAAAAACTGTTTTTT.